These 4 T cell receptor beta chains were sequenced from one sample in a study of T cells in Graves' hyperthyroidism and ophthalmopathy. RNA transcripts provided the source from which TCR beta CDR3 regions were amplified. The HTBI primer set drove a first-round RT-PCR of the TCR CDR3. TCRdb re-analysed the multiplex PCR reads in MiXCR, keeping a single row per CDR3 protein. The sample records around 600,000 distinct CDR3 sequences, about 15% being singletons. Sequencing used blood. These receptors were taken from a woman in her fifties or sixties with Graves' ophthalmopathy.

In this sample, this clonotype turned up many times. J is TRBJ2-3 and V is TRBV5-1; 8 nucleotides line up with TRBD2. The germline CDR1 and CDR2 sequences are SGHRS and YFSETQ. V gave up 4 bases and J gave up 0 bases; unmatched junction bases: 7. The CDR3 has 16 amino acids. CDR3 region: CASSLLTSGSTDTQYF. For the CDR3, the DNA is TGCGCCAGCAGCCTCCTAACTAGCGGAAGCACAGATACGCAGTATTTT. The full variable domain, completed using reference TRBV5-1 and TRBJ2-3, is KAGVTQTPRYLIKTRGQQVTLSCSPISGHRSVSWYQQTPGQGLQFLFEYFSETQRNKGNFPGRFSGRQFSNSRSEMNVSTLELGDSALYLCASSLLTSGSTDTQYFGPGTRLTVL.

This chain connects TRBV7-9 to TRBJ2-3; D perhaps matches TRBD2 (6 bases). Germline V gene data show CDR1 as SEHNR and CDR2 as FQNEAQ (reference sequence). The CDR3 is 15 amino acids. The germline V and J ends were trimmed by 3 bases and 2 bases, with 12 bases remaining between them. In nucleotides, the CDR3 is TGTGCCAGCAGCTTCCGCGGGATCTCCACAGATACGCAGTATTTT. The encoded protein is CASSFRGISTDTQYF.

The sample holds many counts of this clonotype. The gene calls are TRBV12-3 or TRBV12-4 and TRBJ1-1; 8 nucleotides agree with TRBD1. The CDR3 totals 14 residues. The trim removed 6 bases at V and 4 bases at J, leaving 7 bases unmatched. In nucleotides, the CDR3 is TGTGCCAGCAGCCAACAGGGGGGTATCACTGAAGCTTTCTTT. This sequence encodes CASSQQGGITEAFF.

This clonotype appeared many times. The rearrangement links TRBV28 to TRBJ2-1; no reliable D call. This CDR3 is built from 14 residues. The germline CDR1 and CDR2 sequences are MDHEN and SYDVKM. Trimming took off 2 bases at V and 8 bases at J, with 13 bases between the two ends. CDR3 loop: CASSLLLPGHEQFF. Written as DNA, the CDR3 is TGTGCCAGCAGTTTACTTTTACCAGGCCATGAGCAGTTCTTC.